This T cell receptor (beta chain) was sequenced for a study of blood T cell repertoires in COVID-19. Trimming removed 5 bases at V and 5 bases at J, with 12 bases between. The CDR3 runs to 13 residues. Germline lookup yields CDR1 SGHTA and CDR2 FQGNSA. Using immunoSEQ multiplex PCR, the repertoire was profiled, and TCRdb retains in-frame clones only, with some absent. The sample holds 50,000 or so clones; 70% to 90% are singletons and the top ten take about 27%. The material sequenced was peripheral blood. This rearrangement joins TRBV7-2 to TRBJ1-1, with D possibly being TRBD1 (5 bases). This TCR was sampled from a human donor in a cohort sampled during active COVID-19. The CDR3, as DNA: TGTGCCAGCAGCAACCAGGGTTGGACTGAAGCTTTCTTT. This gives the protein CASSNQGWTEAFF.